This T cell receptor beta chain is drawn from a study of T cells in Graves' hyperthyroidism and ophthalmopathy. This clonotype was counted between two and nine times. Germline V gene lookup returns CDR1 LNHDA and CDR2 SQIVND (reference sequence). V shed 0 bases and J shed 3 bases, with 12 bases lying between them. The CDR3 runs 15 residues. RNA transcripts gave rise to amplified TCR beta CDR3 regions. Primed by the HTBI set, a first-round RT-PCR was run on the TCR CDR3. TCRdb reprocessed the multiplex PCR reads with MiXCR, giving one entry per CDR3 protein. The sample consists of over 500,000 distinct CDR3 sequences, 15% to 20% of them appearing once.

The specimen sequenced was blood. The gene calls are TRBV19 and TRBJ2-7; D is unclear. The clonotype comes from a woman younger than 45 with Graves' ophthalmopathy. CDR3: CASSIDVVGSYEQYF. The CDR3 DNA follows: TGTGCCAGTAGTATAGATGTCGTCGGCAGCTACGAGCAGTACTTC.